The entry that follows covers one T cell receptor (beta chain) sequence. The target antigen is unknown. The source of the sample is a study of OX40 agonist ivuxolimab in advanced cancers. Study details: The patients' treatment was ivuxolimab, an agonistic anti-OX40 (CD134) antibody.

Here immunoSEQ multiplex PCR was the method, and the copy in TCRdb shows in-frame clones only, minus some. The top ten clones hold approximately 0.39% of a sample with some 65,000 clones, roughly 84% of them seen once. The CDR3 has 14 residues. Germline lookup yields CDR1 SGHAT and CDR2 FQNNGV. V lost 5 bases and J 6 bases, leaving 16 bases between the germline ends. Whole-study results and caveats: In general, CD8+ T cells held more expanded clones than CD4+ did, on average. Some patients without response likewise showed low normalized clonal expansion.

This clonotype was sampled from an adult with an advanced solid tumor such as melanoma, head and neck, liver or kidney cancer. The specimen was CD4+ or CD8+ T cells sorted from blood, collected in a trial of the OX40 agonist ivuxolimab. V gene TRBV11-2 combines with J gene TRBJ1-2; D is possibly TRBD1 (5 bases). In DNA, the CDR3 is TGTGCCAGCAGCCAAGCGGGGCAGGGCAATGGCTACACCTTC. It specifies CASSQAGQGNGYTF.